A selection of T cell receptor beta chains follows, all from one sample in a study of blood T cell repertoires in COVID-19. Only in-frame clones appear in the TCRdb table, and some are missing; sequencing was by immunoSEQ multiplex PCR. The sample records 200,000 or so clones, around 77% being singletons. The specimen sequenced was peripheral blood. These receptors were taken from a man aged 55 to 69 with active or convalescent COVID-19. Both conserved end residues are part of each CDR3. D genes are given only for firm matches. The listing skips clone size in some rows; elsewhere it reads once, few, many or a size class.

size	D	V	J	CDR3	DNA
NA	TRBD1	TRBV29-1	TRBJ1-3	CSVIRTGGMGSSGNTIYF	TGCAGCGTTATAAGGACAGGCGGAATGGGCTCCTCTGGAAACACCATATATTTT
once	NA	TRBV2	TRBJ1-5	CASRLGGGDGNQPQHF	TGTGCCAGCCGTTTAGGGGGGGGCGATGGCAATCAGCCCCAGCATTTT
NA	NA	TRBV28	TRBJ2-5	CASRGGGVGTETQYF	TGTGCCAGCCGTGGTGGAGGGGTTGGAACAGAGACCCAGTACTTC
NA	NA	TRBV5-1	TRBJ1-3	CASSLTGSSGNTIYF	TGCGCCAGCAGTCTTACAGGGTCCTCTGGAAACACCATATATTTT
NA	NA	TRBV5-1	TRBJ2-1	CASSLAGEDNEQFF	TGCGCCAGCAGCTTGGCCGGGGAGGACAATGAGCAGTTCTTC
few	TRBD2	TRBV5-5	TRBJ2-2	CASSSSGTNTGELFF	TGTGCCAGCAGCTCTAGCGGGACGAACACCGGGGAGCTGTTTTTT
NA	TRBD1	TRBV5-5	TRBJ2-5	CASSHWADRGETQYF	TGTGCCAGCAGCCACTGGGCCGACAGGGGAGAGACCCAGTACTTC
NA	NA	TRBV19	TRBJ1-1	CASSVLQDMNTEAFF	TGTGCCAGTAGTGTTTTACAGGATATGAACACTGAAGCTTTCTTT
NA	NA	TRBV6-5	TRBJ1-5	CASRPVTFNQPQHF	TGTGCCAGCAGGCCAGTTACCTTCAATCAGCCCCAGCATTTT
NA	TRBD1	TRBV7-9	TRBJ2-2	CASSPLGRQGAGGELFF	TGTGCCAGCAGCCCCCTCGGGAGACAGGGGGCTGGTGGGGAGCTGTTTTTT
NA	NA	TRBV14	TRBJ2-5	CASSQGSHLGTQYF	TGTGCCAGCAGCCAAGGGAGCCACCTCGGGACCCAGTACTTC
NA	NA	TRBV4-2	TRBJ1-1	CASSQDRRGGAFF	TGTGCCAGCAGCCAAGATAGGAGGGGTGGGGCTTTCTTT
NA	TRBD1	TRBV19	TRBJ2-1	CASSKGTGTDNEQFF	TGTGCCAGTAGTAAGGGGACAGGGACCGACAATGAGCAGTTCTTC
NA	TRBD1	TRBV6-5	TRBJ2-7	CASSPGQGAYEQYF	TGTGCCAGCAGTCCGGGACAGGGAGCCTACGAGCAGTACTTC
NA	NA	TRBV6-5	TRBJ2-2	CASSLEPGELFF	TGTGCCAGCAGTCTTGAGCCCGGGGAGCTGTTTTTT
NA	TRBD1	TRBV28	TRBJ1-2	CASRNARQGAYGYTF	TGTGCCAGCAGAAACGCGAGGCAGGGGGCCTATGGCTACACCTTC
NA	NA	TRBV19	TRBJ1-5	CASSTNPTRTGQPQHF	TGTGCCAGTAGTACCAACCCGACCCGGACTGGTCAGCCCCAGCATTTT
NA	TRBD2	TRBV5-5	TRBJ2-7	CASNRWGGDEQYF	TGTGCCAGCAACCGTTGGGGGGGGGACGAGCAGTACTTC
NA	NA	TRBV7-2	TRBJ2-7	CASSLVAGVHEQYF	TGTGCCAGCAGCTTAGTCGCAGGGGTGCACGAGCAGTACTTC
NA	NA	TRBV5-1	TRBJ2-3	CASSSLGSFTDTQYF	TGCGCCAGCAGCTCCCTCGGGAGCTTCACAGATACGCAGTATTTT
few	NA	TRBV6-2/TRBV6-3	TRBJ1-3	CASSYSDSNPGNTIYF	TGTGCCAGCAGTTACTCGGACTCAAACCCTGGAAACACCATATATTTT
NA	NA	TRBV2	TRBJ1-4	CASRAGGLREKLFF	TGTGCCAGCAGGGCCGGGGGGCTTAGGGAAAAACTGTTTTTT
NA	TRBD1	TRBV24-1	TRBJ1-1	CATSDGDRTTEAFF	TGTGCCACCAGTGATGGGGACAGAACCACTGAAGCTTTCTTT
few	NA	TRBV7-2	TRBJ1-2	CASTEGGAEAGGYTF	TGTGCCAGCACCGAGGGGGGGGCCGAGGCGGGTGGCTACACCTTC
NA	TRBD1	TRBV5-1	TRBJ1-1	CASSLDRGGTEAFF	TGCGCCAGCAGCTTGGACAGGGGAGGCACTGAAGCTTTCTTT
NA	NA	TRBV7-3	TRBJ2-7	CASSSEAGTYEQYF	TGTGCCAGCAGCTCAGAGGCGGGGACCTACGAGCAGTACTTC
NA	TRBD1	TRBV27	TRBJ2-7	CASSRDSYYEQYF	TGTGCCAGCAGCCGGGACAGTTACTACGAGCAGTACTTC
NA	NA	TRBV11-2	TRBJ1-2	CASSLASAGAGYTF	TGTGCCAGCAGCTTAGCATCCGCGGGGGCCGGCTACACCTTC
NA	NA	TRBV11-1	TRBJ2-1	CASSLTVYNEQFF	TGTGCCAGCAGCTTGACTGTCTACAATGAGCAGTTCTTC
NA	NA	TRBV29-1	TRBJ1-2	CSVRAGARGYTF	TGCAGCGTTCGGGCAGGGGCTCGTGGCTACACCTTC
NA	TRBD1	TRBV5-1	TRBJ1-2	CASSLPGQGANGYTF	TGCGCCAGCAGCCTCCCAGGACAGGGGGCAAATGGCTACACCTTC
NA	TRBD1	TRBV7-3	TRBJ2-7	CASSPGQGEQYF	TGTGCCAGCAGCCCCGGACAGGGCGAGCAGTACTTC
NA	TRBD1	TRBV7-8	TRBJ2-5	CASSAAGGTTQYF	TGTGCCAGCAGTGCGGCAGGGGGTACAACCCAGTACTTC
NA	NA	TRBV12-3/TRBV12-4	TRBJ1-1	CATTSGGRSEAFF	TGTGCCACCACATCCGGGGGTAGGTCTGAAGCTTTCTTT
NA	TRBD1	TRBV13	TRBJ1-2	CASSLAVPGQGLGYGYTF	TGTGCCAGCAGCTTAGCCGTCCCGGGACAGGGGCTCGGCTATGGCTACACCTTC
NA	TRBD1	TRBV28	TRBJ2-5	CASSPRGQAQETQYF	TGTGCCAGCAGTCCCAGAGGACAGGCCCAAGAGACCCAGTACTTC
NA	NA	TRBV28	TRBJ2-1	CASRLPGLGDEQFF	TGTGCCAGCAGACTTCCGGGACTCGGGGATGAGCAGTTCTTC
NA	TRBD1	TRBV7-4	TRBJ1-3	CASSSYLTGDGNTIYF	TGTGCCAGCAGCTCGTACCTCACAGGGGATGGAAACACCATATATTTT
once	NA	TRBV28	TRBJ1-6	CASSRAPRNSPLHF	TGTGCCAGCAGTCGAGCCCCGAGGAATTCACCCCTCCACTTT
NA	NA	TRBV2	TRBJ2-5	CASSEIPGLGQETQYF	TGTGCCAGCAGTGAAATTCCGGGACTCGGGCAAGAGACCCAGTACTTC
NA	TRBD2	TRBV7-9	TRBJ2-5	CASTVGLAGKETQYF	TGTGCCAGCACCGTAGGACTAGCGGGAAAAGAGACCCAGTACTTC